These 11 T cell receptor beta chains were sequenced from one sample in a study of spatial heterogeneity in lung cancer. Time point meaning: sample taken at primary tumor resection. MiXCR, applied by TCRdb to the 5' RACE reads, yields one record per CDR3 protein. Seen here are more than 80,000 distinct CDR3 sequences, less than 15% observed once, and the top ten hold about 40%. Source: PBMCs, taken at surgery. The origin of the receptors is a male donor with early-stage non-small cell lung cancer.

This clonotype came up a few times. This rearrangement joins TRBV6-5 to TRBJ2-1, with TRBD2 identical over 7 bases. The CDR3 spans 14 residues. Per germline, CDR1 MNHEY and CDR2 SVGAGI. V trimming: 4 bases; J trimming: 5 bases; junction bases outside the gene matches: 5. The CDR3 DNA reads as TGTGCCAGCAGTTCCGGACTAGTCGACAATGAGCAGTTCTTC. Its protein is CASSSGLVDNEQFF.

This clonotype appeared many times. J is TRBJ2-1 and V is TRBV5-1; 11 nucleotides align to TRBD1. This CDR3 is built from 15 residues. The germline V gene encodes CDR1 SGHRS and CDR2 YFSETQ. V shed 3 bases, J shed 4 bases, and the junction held 3 bases outside the gene matches. The CDR3 loop is CASSSGTGGYNEQFF. The CDR3 DNA reads as TGCGCCAGCAGCTCCGGGACAGGGGGGTACAATGAGCAGTTCTTC.

This clonotype was observed at least ten times. CDR3 nucleotides: TGTGCCAGCAGCCCTGTTCAGGCAGGGGGGAAGACCCAGTACTTC. It yields the protein CASSPVQAGGKTQYF. J is TRBJ2-5 and V is TRBV21-1; no DNA check was done on the table's D call, TRBD1. TRBV21-1 corresponds to a pseudogene. CDR3 length: 15 amino acids.

V is TRBV24-1 and J is TRBJ2-2; the D is unclear. Germline V gene sequence: CDR1 KGHDR, CDR2 SFDVKD. Trimming took off 0 bases at V and 0 bases at J, with 1 base between the two ends. The CDR3 spans 14 residues. CDR3 DNA: TGTGCCACCAGTGATTTGGCGAACACCGGGGAGCTGTTTTTT. It encodes CATSDLANTGELFF.

In its sample, this clonotype was seen a few times. The chain recombines TRBV27 with TRBJ2-5; D remains unclear. The CDR3 is 13 residues long. Trimming pared 7 bases from V and 2 bases from J, leaving 11 bases between. The germline V gene has CDR1 MNHEY and CDR2 SMNVEV (reference sequence). CDR3 residues: CASTPLGQETQYF. The CDR3, as DNA: TGTGCCAGCACCCCACTTGGGCAAGAGACCCAGTACTTC.

V and J are TRBV6-5 and TRBJ1-1; D call uncertain. Deletions cut 6 bases from V and 4 bases from J, with 15 bases between. The CDR3 has 14 amino acids. Germline CDR1 MNHEY, CDR2 SVGAGI. The CDR3, as DNA: TGTGCCAGCAGCCCCCTCCCGGTAGGCACTGAAGCTTTCTTT. It yields the protein CASSPLPVGTEAFF.

This clonotype was detected only a few times. The rearrangement links TRBV5-1 to TRBJ2-2; D is possibly TRBD2 (5 bases). Germline V gene sequence: CDR1 SGHRS, CDR2 YFSETQ. CDR3 size: 15 residues. Trimming left V 4 bases short and J 4 bases short, with 14 bases between. The CDR3 here is CASSPRARGTGELFF. CDR3 sequence (DNA): TGCGCCAGCAGCCCCCGGGCTCGGGGCACCGGGGAGCTGTTTTTT.

A few counts support this clonotype. This chain connects TRBV7-9 to TRBJ1-2, with D possibly matching TRBD1 (5 bases). Germline lookup yields CDR1 SEHNR and CDR2 FQNEAQ (reference sequence). The V end was cut by 1 base, the J end by 9 bases, with 9 bases between. The length of the CDR3 is 12 residues. Here the CDR3 DNA reads TGTGCCAGCAGCTTAGACAGGCAACGCTACACCTTC. Residues: CASSLDRQRYTF.

As for this clonotype: At one end the junction does not follow the germline gene, possibly because of a read error. The rearrangement links TRBV11-3 to TRBJ2-3; 9 bases align to TRBD2. Germline-derived CDR1 and CDR2 are SGHNT and YENEEA. CDR3 size: 15 residues. CDR3 region: CVSSSPGLATDTQYF. CDR3 nucleotides: TGTGTCAGCAGCTCACCGGGACTAGCCACAGATACGCAGTATTTT.

This clonotype was detected ten times or more. The genes are TRBV5-1 and TRBJ2-5; TRBD2 aligns across 15 bases. V dropped 3 bases and J dropped 5; count of bases not matched to a gene: 5. CDR3 length equals 16 residues. Germline V gene sequence: CDR1 SGHRS, CDR2 YFSETQ. CDR3 bases: TGCGCCAGCAGCTGGACTAGCGGGAGGGTTCGCGAGACCCAGTACTTC. This sequence encodes CASSWTSGRVRETQYF.

The chain links TRBV19 to TRBJ1-5; D is undetermined. V lost 2 bases to trimming and J lost 0 bases, with 11 bases between them. The CDR3 length is 16 residues. CDR1 is LNHDA, CDR2 SQIVND, per germline (reference sequence). CDR3 nucleotides: TGTGCCAGTAGTATAAAGGGCGGCTATAGCAATCAGCCCCAGCATTTT. Translated, it gives CASSIKGGYSNQPQHF.